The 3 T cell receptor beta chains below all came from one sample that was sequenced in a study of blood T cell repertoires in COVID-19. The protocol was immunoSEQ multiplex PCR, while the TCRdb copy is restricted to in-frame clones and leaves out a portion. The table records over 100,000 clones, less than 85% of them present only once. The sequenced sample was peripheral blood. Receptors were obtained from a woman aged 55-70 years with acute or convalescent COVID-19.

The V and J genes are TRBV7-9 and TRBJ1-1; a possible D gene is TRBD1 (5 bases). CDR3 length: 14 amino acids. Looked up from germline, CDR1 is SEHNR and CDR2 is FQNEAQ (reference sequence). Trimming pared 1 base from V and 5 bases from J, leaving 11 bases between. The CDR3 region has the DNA TGTGCCAGCAGCTTAGGCAGGGCGACTACTGAAGCTTTCTTT. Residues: CASSLGRATTEAFF.

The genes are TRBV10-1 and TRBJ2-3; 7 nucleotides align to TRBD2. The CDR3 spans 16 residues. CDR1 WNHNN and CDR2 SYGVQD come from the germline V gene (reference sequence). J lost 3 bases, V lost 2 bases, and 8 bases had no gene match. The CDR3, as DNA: TGCGCCAGCAGTGAGGGGGTCCTAGCGGAGACAGATACGCAGTATTTT. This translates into CASSEGVLAETDTQYF.

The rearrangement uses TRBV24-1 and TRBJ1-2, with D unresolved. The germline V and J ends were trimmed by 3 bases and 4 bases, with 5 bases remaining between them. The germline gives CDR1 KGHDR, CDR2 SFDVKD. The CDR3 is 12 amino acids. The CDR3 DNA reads TGTGCCACCAGTGATCCTTTCTATGGCTACACCTTC. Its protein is CATSDPFYGYTF.